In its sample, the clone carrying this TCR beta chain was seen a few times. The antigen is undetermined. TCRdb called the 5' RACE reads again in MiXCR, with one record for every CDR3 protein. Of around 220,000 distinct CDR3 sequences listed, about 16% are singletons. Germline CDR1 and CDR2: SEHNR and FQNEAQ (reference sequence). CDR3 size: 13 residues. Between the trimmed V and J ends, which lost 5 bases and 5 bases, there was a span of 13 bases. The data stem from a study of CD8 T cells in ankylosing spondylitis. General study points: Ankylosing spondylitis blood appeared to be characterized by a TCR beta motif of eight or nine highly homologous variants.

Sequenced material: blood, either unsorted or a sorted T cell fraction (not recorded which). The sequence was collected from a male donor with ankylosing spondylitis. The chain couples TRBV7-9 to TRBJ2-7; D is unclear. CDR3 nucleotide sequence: TGTGCCAGCAGCCCCGGTCCAGACGACGAGCAGTACTTC. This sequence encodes CASSPGPDDEQYF.